This TCR beta chain was profiled in a study of blood T cells in healthy people across ages. Primed by a sample-barcoded 5' primer and a J-beta primer mix, a second PCR proceeded for roughly 6 to 12 cycles. TCRdb re-called the 5' RACE reads through MiXCR, storing one row per CDR3 protein. Of fewer than 1,200,000 distinct CDR3 sequences in the sample, approximately 26% were seen once. This CDR3 has 15 residues. Germline CDR1 reads SGHTA; CDR2 reads FQGNSA. Note on this clonotype: With a much larger clone just one base away, this may be a read error.

Another study also made use of these data, one on T cells of mothers and their children. That investigation notes: Each 15 ul cDNA reaction used 1.5 ug RNA; all RNA was used. Related mother-child pairs shared slightly more overlap than unrelated pairs, but the difference was non-significant.

V usage is TRBV7-2 and J usage is TRBJ2-1; the D gene is possibly TRBD2 (6 bases). The origin of this receptor is a girl aged 2 to 10 in good health. Sequenced input: blood. DNA of the CDR3: TGTGCCAGCAGCTTAACTTGGGGGGTTCGCAATGAGCAGCTCTTC. This sequence encodes CASSLTWGVRNEQLF.